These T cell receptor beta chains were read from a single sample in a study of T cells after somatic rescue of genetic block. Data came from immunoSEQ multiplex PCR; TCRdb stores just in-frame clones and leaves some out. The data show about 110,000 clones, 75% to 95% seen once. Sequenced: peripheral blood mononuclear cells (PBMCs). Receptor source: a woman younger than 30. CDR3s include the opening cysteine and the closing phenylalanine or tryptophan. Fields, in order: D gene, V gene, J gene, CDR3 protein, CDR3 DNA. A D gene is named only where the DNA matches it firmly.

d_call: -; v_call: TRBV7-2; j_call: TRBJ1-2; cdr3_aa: CASSLILPRLLGVGYTF; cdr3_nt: TGTGCCAGCAGCTTAATATTGCCACGGCTCCTAGGGGTCGGCTACACCTTC
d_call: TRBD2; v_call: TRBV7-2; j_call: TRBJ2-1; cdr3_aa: CASSFRGGINEQFF; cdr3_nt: TGTGCCAGCAGCTTCCGGGGGGGCATCAATGAGCAGTTCTTC
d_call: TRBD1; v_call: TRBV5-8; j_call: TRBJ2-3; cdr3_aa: CASSLLFGTGGPDTQYF; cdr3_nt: TGTGCCAGCAGCTTGTTATTCGGGACAGGAGGTCCAGATACGCAGTATTTT
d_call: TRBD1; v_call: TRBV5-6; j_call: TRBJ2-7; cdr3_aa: CASSLSTGGEQYF; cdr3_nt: TGTGCCAGCAGCTTGTCGACAGGGGGCGAGCAGTACTTC
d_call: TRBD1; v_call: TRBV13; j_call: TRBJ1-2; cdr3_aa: CASSGQGNGYTF; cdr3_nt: TGTGCCAGCAGCGGACAGGGGAATGGCTACACCTTC
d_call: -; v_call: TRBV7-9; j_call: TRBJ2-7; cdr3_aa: CASSLTGDEQYF; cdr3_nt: TGTGCCAGCAGCTTAACGGGGGACGAGCAGTACTTC
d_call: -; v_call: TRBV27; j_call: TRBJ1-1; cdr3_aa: CASSLTSWPPRGEAFF; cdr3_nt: TGTGCCAGCAGTTTAACCTCGTGGCCCCCGAGGGGTGAAGCTTTCTTT
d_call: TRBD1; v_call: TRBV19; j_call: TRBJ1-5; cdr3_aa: CASSVPGRGDYSNQPQHF; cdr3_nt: TGTGCCAGTAGTGTACCGGGCAGGGGGGACTATAGCAATCAGCCCCAGCATTTT
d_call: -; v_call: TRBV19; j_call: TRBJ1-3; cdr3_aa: CASSGQAFSGNTIYF; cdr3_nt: TGTGCCAGTAGTGGGCAGGCGTTTTCTGGAAACACCATATATTTT
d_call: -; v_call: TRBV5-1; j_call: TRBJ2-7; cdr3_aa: CASGPSGEYEQYF; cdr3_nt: TGCGCCAGCGGGCCCTCAGGGGAGTACGAGCAGTACTTC